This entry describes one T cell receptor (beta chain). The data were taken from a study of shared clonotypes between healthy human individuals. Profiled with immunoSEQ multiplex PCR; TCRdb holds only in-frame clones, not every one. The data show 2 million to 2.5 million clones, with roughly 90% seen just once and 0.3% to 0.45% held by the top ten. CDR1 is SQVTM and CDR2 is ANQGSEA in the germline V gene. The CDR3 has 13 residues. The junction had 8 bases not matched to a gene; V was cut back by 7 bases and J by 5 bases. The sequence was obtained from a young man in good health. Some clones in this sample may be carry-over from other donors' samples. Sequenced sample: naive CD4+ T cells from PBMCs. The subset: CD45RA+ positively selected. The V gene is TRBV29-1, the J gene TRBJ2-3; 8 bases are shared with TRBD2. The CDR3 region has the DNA TGCAGCGCTCGGGAGGGCCGGGTAGATACGCAGTATTTT. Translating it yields CSAREGRVDTQYF.